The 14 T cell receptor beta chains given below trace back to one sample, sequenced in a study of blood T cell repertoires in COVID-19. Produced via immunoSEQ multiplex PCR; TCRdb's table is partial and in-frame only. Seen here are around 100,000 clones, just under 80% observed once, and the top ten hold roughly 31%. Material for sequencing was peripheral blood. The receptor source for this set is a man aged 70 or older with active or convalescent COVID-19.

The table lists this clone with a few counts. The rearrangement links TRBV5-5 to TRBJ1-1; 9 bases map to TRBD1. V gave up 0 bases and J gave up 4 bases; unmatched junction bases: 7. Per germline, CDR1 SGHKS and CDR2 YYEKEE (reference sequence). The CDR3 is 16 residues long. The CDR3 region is CASSLEGTGLGTEAFF. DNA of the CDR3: TGTGCCAGCAGCTTGGAAGGGACAGGGTTGGGCACTGAAGCTTTCTTT.

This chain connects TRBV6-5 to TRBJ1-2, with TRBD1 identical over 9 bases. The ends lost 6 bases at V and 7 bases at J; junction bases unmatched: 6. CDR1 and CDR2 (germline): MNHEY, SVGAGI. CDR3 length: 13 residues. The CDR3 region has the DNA TGTGCCAGCAGAAAACAGGGGGCGAGTGGCTACACCTTC. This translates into CASRKQGASGYTF.

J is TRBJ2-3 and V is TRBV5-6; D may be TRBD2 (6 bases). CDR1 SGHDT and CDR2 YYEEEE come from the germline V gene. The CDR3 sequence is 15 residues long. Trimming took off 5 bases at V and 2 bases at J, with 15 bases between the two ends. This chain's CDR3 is CASRVMGGATDTQYF. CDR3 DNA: TGTGCCAGCAGGGTAATGGGCGGGGCCACAGATACGCAGTATTTT.

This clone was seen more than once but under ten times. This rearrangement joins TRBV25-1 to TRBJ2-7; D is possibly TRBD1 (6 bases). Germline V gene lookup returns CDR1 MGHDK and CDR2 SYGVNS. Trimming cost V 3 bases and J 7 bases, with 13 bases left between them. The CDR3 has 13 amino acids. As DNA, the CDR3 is TGTGCCAGCAGTGACCGCCGCAGGGGTGAGCAGTACTTC. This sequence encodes CASSDRRRGEQYF.

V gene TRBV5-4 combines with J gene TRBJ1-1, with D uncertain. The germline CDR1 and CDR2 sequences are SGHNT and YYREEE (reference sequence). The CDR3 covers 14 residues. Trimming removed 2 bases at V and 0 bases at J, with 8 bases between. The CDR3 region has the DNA TGTGCCAGCAGCTTCTACAGACTGAACACTGAAGCTTTCTTT. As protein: CASSFYRLNTEAFF.

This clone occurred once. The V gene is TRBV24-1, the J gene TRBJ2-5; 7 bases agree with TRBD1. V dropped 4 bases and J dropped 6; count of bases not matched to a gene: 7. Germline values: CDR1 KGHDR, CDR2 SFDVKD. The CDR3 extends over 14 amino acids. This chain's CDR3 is CATSDRQGMKTQYF. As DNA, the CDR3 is TGTGCCACCAGTGACCGACAGGGTATGAAGACCCAGTACTTC.

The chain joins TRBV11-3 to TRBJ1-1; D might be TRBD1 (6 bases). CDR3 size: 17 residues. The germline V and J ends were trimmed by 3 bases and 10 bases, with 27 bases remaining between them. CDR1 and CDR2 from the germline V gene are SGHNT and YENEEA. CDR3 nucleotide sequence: TGTGCCAGCAGCTTCAAGGGGGTATGGCCAGTACCAATTGCAGCTTTCTTT. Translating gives CASSFKGVWPVPIAAFF.

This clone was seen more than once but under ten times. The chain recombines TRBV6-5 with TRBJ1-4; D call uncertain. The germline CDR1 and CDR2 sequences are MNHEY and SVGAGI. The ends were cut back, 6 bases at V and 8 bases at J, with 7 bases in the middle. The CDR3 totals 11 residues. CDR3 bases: TGTGCCAGCAGGAGAGGGGAAAAACTGTTTTTT. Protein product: CASRRGEKLFF.

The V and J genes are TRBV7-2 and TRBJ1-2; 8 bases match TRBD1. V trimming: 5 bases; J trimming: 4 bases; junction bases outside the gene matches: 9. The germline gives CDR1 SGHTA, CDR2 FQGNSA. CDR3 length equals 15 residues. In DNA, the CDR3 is TGTGCCAGCAGCCGCCCGGGACAGGCGATCTATGGCTACACCTTC. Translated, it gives CASSRPGQAIYGYTF.

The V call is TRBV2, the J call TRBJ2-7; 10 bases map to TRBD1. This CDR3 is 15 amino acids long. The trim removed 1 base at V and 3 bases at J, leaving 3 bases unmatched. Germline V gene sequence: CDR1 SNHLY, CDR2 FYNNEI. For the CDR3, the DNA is TGTGCCAGCAGTGAAGGCGGGACAGGGGTCTACGAGCAGTACTTC. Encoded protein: CASSEGGTGVYEQYF.

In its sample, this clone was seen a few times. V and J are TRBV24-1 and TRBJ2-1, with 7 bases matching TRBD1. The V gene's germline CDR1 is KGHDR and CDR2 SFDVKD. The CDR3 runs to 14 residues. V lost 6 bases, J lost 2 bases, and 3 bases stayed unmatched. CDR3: CATSRQGPYNEQFF. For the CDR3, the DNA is TGTGCCACCAGTAGACAGGGTCCCTACAATGAGCAGTTCTTC.

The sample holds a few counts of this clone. This CDR3 reads CASSSGHYEQYF. CDR3 coding DNA: TGTGCCAGTAGTAGCGGACACTACGAGCAGTACTTC. V is TRBV19 and J is TRBJ2-7, with a tentative D call TRBD1 (5 bases). The germline V and J ends were trimmed by 4 bases and 3 bases, with 7 bases remaining between them. CDR3 length equals 12 residues. CDR1 is LNHDA, CDR2 SQIVND, per germline (reference sequence).

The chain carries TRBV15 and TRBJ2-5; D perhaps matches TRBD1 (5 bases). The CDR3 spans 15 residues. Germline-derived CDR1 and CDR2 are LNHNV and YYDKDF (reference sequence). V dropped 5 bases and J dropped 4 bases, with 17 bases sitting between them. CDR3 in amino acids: CATSPARGRGETQYF. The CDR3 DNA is TGTGCCACCAGCCCTGCTAGGGGAAGAGGAGAGACCCAGTACTTC. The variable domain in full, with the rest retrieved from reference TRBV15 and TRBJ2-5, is DAMVIQNPRYQVTQFGKPVTLSCSQTLNHNVMYWYQQKSSQAPKLLFHYYDKDFNNEADTPDNFQSRRPNTSFCFLDIRSPGLGDTAMYLCATSPARGRGETQYFGPGTRLLVL.

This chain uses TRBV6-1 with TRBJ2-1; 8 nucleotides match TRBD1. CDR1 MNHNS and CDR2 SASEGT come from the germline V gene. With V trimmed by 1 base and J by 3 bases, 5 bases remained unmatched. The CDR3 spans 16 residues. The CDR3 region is CASSEDPGQGYNEQFF. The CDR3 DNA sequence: TGTGCCAGCAGTGAAGACCCTGGACAGGGCTACAATGAGCAGTTCTTC.